The 8 T cell receptor beta chains listed next were all sequenced from one sample in a study of molecular identifiers for immune sequencing clone quantification (dated by TCRdb to between 2017 and 2018). To prepare the library, PCR was applied. The sample was run on an Illumina HiSeq 4000. TCRdb itself trimmed the public reads at Q25 with fastp, ran MiXCR and retained productive beta chains. Entries are consolidated by CDR3 protein sequence, retaining the most common genes and DNA. Present in this sample are 50,000 to 65,000 distinct CDR3 sequences, roughly 24% of which were seen just once. The ten largest clones take up 1.5% to 2% of the sample. Sequences were obtained from naive CD8+ T cells from blood, with Jurkat cell RNA spiked in. Explained via the paper, the cell subset or site label denotes: FACS-sorted CD8+CD4-CCR7+CD45RA+ naive T cells. These receptors all stem from a human donor in good health. Some libraries in this study had Jurkat cell RNA spiked in.

This clonotype was observed at least ten times. The CDR3 here is CASEDRGYEQYF. The CDR3 coding sequence is TGTGCCTCTGAGGACAGGGGGTACGAGCAGTACTTC. J is TRBJ2-7 and V is TRBV7-9, with TRBD1 matching over 10 bases. CDR1 and CDR2 from the germline V gene are SEHNR and FQNEAQ (reference sequence). Trimming cost V 11 bases and J 4 bases; bases outside gene matches: 5. The CDR3 extends over 12 amino acids.

This clonotype was seen once. Just one base apart from a much larger clone, this may be a read error. This chain connects TRBV5-5 to TRBJ1-1; no reliable D call. This CDR3 has 14 amino acids. Germline V gene lookup returns CDR1 SGHKS and CDR2 YYEKEE (reference sequence). V lost 0 bases and J 8 bases, leaving 14 bases between the germline ends. The CDR3 DNA reads TGTGCCAGCAGCTTGGACGGAATGTCGGAGGAAGCTTTCTTT. It yields the protein CASSLDGMSEEAFF.

In its sample, this clonotype was seen once. This clone may be a read error of a much larger clone one base away. V is TRBV4-1 and J is TRBJ2-7; a weak D match, TRBD1 (6 bases). V dropped 6 bases and J dropped 2 bases, with 14 bases sitting between them. The CDR3 is 14 residues long. The V gene's germline CDR1 is MGHRA and CDR2 YSYEKL. The DNA for the CDR3 is TGCGCCAGCAGGCCGAACAAGGGGGCCTACGAGCAGTACTTC. Its protein product is CASRPNKGAYEQYF.

This clonotype was found a few times. The chain carries TRBV7-2 and TRBJ2-1; TRBD2 matches at 9 bases. The CDR3 runs to 14 residues. V was clipped by 3 bases and J by 8 bases; unmatched bases: 5. The germline V gene encodes CDR1 SGHTA and CDR2 FQGNSA. In nucleotides, the CDR3 is TGTGCCAGCAGCTTCCTAGCGGGATACGATGAGCAGTTCTTC. Translating it yields CASSFLAGYDEQFF.

Ten or more counts support this clonotype. The chain uses TRBV5-1 and TRBJ2-2; D is unresolved. CDR3 length equals 12 residues. CDR1 is SGHRS and CDR2 is YFSETQ in the germline V gene. Trimming stripped 4 bases from V and 8 bases from J, with 9 bases between. This CDR3 is CASSPVGGELFF. DNA for the CDR3: TGCGCCAGCAGCCCCGTTGGTGGGGAGCTGTTTTTT.

This clonotype was seen ten or more times. This rearrangement joins TRBV5-6 to TRBJ2-7; weak D call: TRBD2 (6 bases). Germline CDR1 is SGHDT and CDR2 is YYEEEE. Trimming took off 2 bases at V and 2 bases at J, with 23 bases between the two ends. This CDR3 is 18 amino acids long. The CDR3 sequence is CASSFEGVGGPATYEQYF. The DNA for the CDR3 is TGTGCCAGCAGCTTCGAAGGGGTCGGGGGACCAGCGACCTACGAGCAGTACTTC.

This clonotype appeared many times. The chain joins TRBV20-1 to TRBJ2-2, with a weak D call TRBD1 (5 bases). The germline V gene has CDR1 DFQATT and CDR2 SNEGSKA (reference sequence). V lost 6 bases to trimming and J lost 5 bases, with 13 bases between them. The length of the CDR3 is 13 residues. In nucleotides, the CDR3 is TGCAGTGCCCGAAGACAGCTTACCGGGGAGCTGTTTTTT. Its translation: CSARRQLTGELFF.

This clonotype has at least ten counts. The CDR3 reads CSITWADKYTDTQYF. In nucleotides, the CDR3 is TGCAGCATCACTTGGGCCGACAAATACACAGATACGCAGTATTTT. The V gene is TRBV29-1, the J gene TRBJ2-3; D is unresolved. Trimming stripped 8 bases from V and 2 bases from J, with 20 bases between. Germline values: CDR1 SQVTM, CDR2 ANQGSEA. The CDR3 contains 15 residues.